This T cell receptor (beta chain) is from a study of blood T cell repertoires in COVID-19. Turning to the study itself: Material from acute and convalescent COVID-19 was sourced from the United States, Italy and Spain. T cells, B-cell-depleted T cells, or PBMCs supplied cDNA or gDNA.

The data were produced by immunoSEQ multiplex PCR, yet TCRdb's version contains in-frame clones alone and is incomplete. The sample has tens of thousands of clones, roughly 90% seen once. Source material: peripheral blood. The source is a woman aged 80 or older with active COVID-19.

The CDR3 DNA follows: TGTGCCAGCAGTGAAGGAGGCGGGGGGGCAGGTACGCAGTATTTT. This codes for CASSEGGGGAGTQYF. This chain connects TRBV6-1 to TRBJ2-3; TRBD2 matches at 9 bases. V gave up 1 base and J gave up 8 bases; unmatched junction bases: 7. Per the germline V gene, CDR1 is MNHNS and CDR2 is SASEGT. The CDR3 length is 15 residues.